What follows are 14 T cell receptor beta chains derived from one specimen sequenced in a study of blood T cell repertoires in COVID-19. The method was immunoSEQ multiplex PCR; TCRdb's version includes in-frame clones alone and lacks a portion of them. Of tens of thousands of clones in the sample, about 88% were seen once. Sequencing used peripheral blood. These receptors all come from a human donor with active COVID-19. The donor label of this sample is uncertain.

This chain uses TRBV6-5 with TRBJ2-1; D is unclear. This CDR3 contains 12 residues. Trimming shortened V by 8 bases and J by 6 bases, and 11 bases separated the two germline ends. Germline CDR1 reads MNHEY; CDR2 reads SVGAGI. The CDR3 sequence is CASGYSGNEQFF. The CDR3 DNA is TGTGCCAGCGGCTACAGTGGCAATGAGCAGTTCTTC.

This clone was observed a few times. This sample also contains other DNA sequences that code for the same CDR3. The chain joins TRBV3-1 (or the pseudogene TRBV3-2) to TRBJ2-7, with a tentative D call TRBD1 (5 bases). V was clipped by 0 bases and J by 4 bases, with 7 bases between them. This CDR3 has 13 amino acids. In germline, CDR1 is LGHDT, CDR2 YNNKEL (reference sequence). The CDR3 nucleotides read TGTGCCAGCAGCCAAGATGGGGCATACGAGCAGTACTTC. Translating gives CASSQDGAYEQYF.

V is TRBV28 and J is TRBJ2-7; maybe TRBD1 (5 bases). The germline V gene has CDR1 MDHEN and CDR2 SYDVKM. The CDR3 sequence is 14 residues long. Trimming stripped 4 bases from V and 2 bases from J, with 12 bases between. The DNA of the CDR3 is TGTGCCAGCAGTTCCCCAGGGATTACCTACGAGCAGTACTTC. Translating it yields CASSSPGITYEQYF.

This chain joins TRBV7-2 and TRBJ1-2; TRBD1 is a possible D gene (5 bases). CDR1 and CDR2 from the germline V gene are SGHTA and FQGNSA. The CDR3 has 16 amino acids. Trimming removed 6 bases at V and 1 base at J, with 18 bases between. The chain's CDR3 is CASRKPGPTSNYGYTF. The DNA of the CDR3 is TGTGCCAGCAGAAAACCAGGGCCGACCAGTAACTATGGCTACACCTTC.

This clone appeared a single time. The chain couples TRBV5-1 to TRBJ1-1, with D possibly TRBD1 on 6 matching bases. The V end was cut by 6 bases, the J end by 0 bases, with 15 bases between. The length of the CDR3 is 15 residues. The germline V gene has CDR1 SGHRS and CDR2 YFSETQ. The CDR3 region is CASKDRIRMNTEAFF. For the CDR3, the DNA is TGCGCCAGCAAAGACAGGATACGCATGAACACTGAAGCTTTCTTT.

The rearrangement joins TRBV5-1 to TRBJ2-7; 12 bases align to TRBD2. This CDR3 contains 14 residues. Per the germline V gene, CDR1 is SGHRS and CDR2 is YFSETQ. V dropped 4 bases and J dropped 7; count of bases not matched to a gene: 6. This chain's CDR3 is CASSPSGGAGEQYF. The CDR3, as DNA: TGCGCCAGCAGCCCTAGCGGGGGGGCCGGTGAGCAGTACTTC.

The chain is built from TRBV2 and TRBJ1-2; D is possibly TRBD1 (6 bases). V was pared by 6 bases and J by 7 bases, with 18 bases between. The CDR3 contains 14 residues. Germline lookup yields CDR1 SNHLY and CDR2 FYNNEI. Here the CDR3 DNA reads TGTGCCAGCAGCAAAAATGAACAGGGTTCTGGCTACACCTTC. The encoded protein is CASSKNEQGSGYTF.

J is TRBJ2-1 and V is TRBV19, with 8 bases lining up with TRBD1. The J segment lost 7 bases and the V segment lost 6 bases, leaving 14 bases of the junction unmatched. The CDR3 runs 16 residues. Germline V gene sequence: CDR1 LNHDA, CDR2 SQIVND (reference sequence). The CDR3 DNA sequence: TGTGCCAGTAGCCTGCACTACAGGGGACAGGTTAATGAGCAGTTCTTC. This encodes CASSLHYRGQVNEQFF.

The V and J genes are TRBV7-8 and TRBJ2-7; D unclear. Germline V gene lookup returns CDR1 SGHVS and CDR2 FQNEAQ. V was pared by 5 bases and J by 2 bases, with 10 bases between. The CDR3 runs to 13 residues. This CDR3 is CASSVGPAYEQYF. The CDR3 coding sequence is TGTGCCAGCAGCGTAGGTCCAGCCTACGAGCAGTACTTC. Full variable domain (rest looked up from reference TRBV7-8 and TRBJ2-7): GAGVSQSPRYKVAKRGQDVALRCDPISGHVSLFWYQQALGQGPEFLTYFQNEAQLDKSGLPSDRFFAERPEGSVSTLKIQRTQQEDSAVYLCASSVGPAYEQYFGPGTRLTVT.

This chain uses TRBV19 with TRBJ2-1, with a tentative D call TRBD1 (5 bases). In germline, CDR1 is LNHDA, CDR2 SQIVND (reference sequence). V shed 6 bases and J shed 0 bases, with 9 bases lying between them. The CDR3 runs 14 residues. The CDR3, as DNA: TGTGCCAGTAGGGGCCAGGGCTCCTACAATGAGCAGTTCTTC. Encoded protein: CASRGQGSYNEQFF.

This chain links TRBV7-9 with TRBJ1-2; 9 bases agree with TRBD1. The CDR3 is 16 amino acids. Trimming removed 5 bases from V and 8 bases from J; junction bases left unmatched: 15. Per the germline V gene, CDR1 is SEHNR and CDR2 is FQNEAQ (reference sequence). The CDR3 loop reads CASSTSGTGNLRGYTF. The CDR3 nucleotides are TGTGCCAGCAGCACCTCCGGGACAGGGAATTTGAGAGGCTACACCTTC.

This sequence joins TRBV5-3 and TRBJ2-3; tentatively, D is TRBD2 (7 bases). TRBV5-3 is flagged as an ORF with uncertain function. V lost 2 bases and J lost 2, with 18 bases in between. The CDR3 consists of 17 residues. The CDR3 protein is CARSFKGGGPPTDTQYF. CDR3 DNA: TGTGCCAGAAGCTTTAAGGGCGGGGGCCCCCCCACAGATACGCAGTATTTT.

This chain links TRBV7-8 with TRBJ2-7, with 9 positions matching TRBD1. Germline V gene lookup returns CDR1 SGHVS and CDR2 FQNEAQ. Losses at the gene ends were 1 base for V and 2 bases for J; bases not matched to a gene: 0. This CDR3 has 14 residues. The CDR3 coding sequence is TGTGCCAGCAGCTTAGGGACAGGGGCCTACGAGCAGTACTTC. The encoded protein is CASSLGTGAYEQYF.

The rearrangement uses TRBV4-3 and TRBJ2-1; D gene unclear. Trimming shortened V by 0 bases and J by 3 bases, and 12 bases separated the two germline ends. Looked up from germline, CDR1 is LGHNA and CDR2 is YSLEER. The CDR3 is 16 amino acids. The CDR3 reads CASSQEYMLYYNEQFF. The CDR3, as DNA: TGCGCCAGCAGCCAAGAATACATGCTTTACTACAATGAGCAGTTCTTC.